The 28 T cell receptor beta chains below all came from one sample that was sequenced in a study of T cells in Graves' hyperthyroidism and ophthalmopathy. RNA transcripts gave rise to amplified TCR beta CDR3 regions. An initial round of RT-PCR targeting the TCR CDR3 relied on the HTBI primer set. TCRdb used MiXCR to reprocess the multiplex PCR reads, holding one entry per CDR3 protein. The table has approximately 600,000 distinct CDR3 sequences, 20% seen once. Sequencing was performed on blood. The receptors shown here come from a man aged 25 to 40 with Graves' ophthalmopathy.

At least ten counts were recorded for this clonotype. This sequence joins TRBV5-1 and TRBJ1-1; TRBD1 might be the D (6 bases). From germline, CDR1 is SGHRS and CDR2 YFSETQ. The V end was cut by 5 bases, the J end by 4 bases, with 12 bases between. This CDR3 has 13 amino acids. The CDR3 coding sequence is TGCGCCAGCAGGCCCGACAGGCCCACTGAAGCTTTCTTT. Its translation is CASRPDRPTEAFF.

This clonotype was seen a handful of times. The rearrangement links TRBV5-1 to TRBJ1-1, with 9 bases matching TRBD1. Germline CDR1 reads SGHRS; CDR2 reads YFSETQ. This CDR3 comprises 15 residues. Unmatched junction bases numbered 6, after V lost 1 base and J lost 5 bases. DNA for the CDR3: TGCGCCAGCAGCTTGACCACAGGGGGCCTGACTGAAGCTTTCTTT. Translated, it gives CASSLTTGGLTEAFF.

This clonotype has at least ten counts. This chain links TRBV30 with TRBJ1-5, with D possibly TRBD1 on 6 matching bases. CDR1 is GTSNPN and CDR2 is SVGIG in the germline V gene (reference sequence). The V end was cut by 5 bases, the J end by 3 bases, with 14 bases between. CDR3 length: 14 amino acids. The DNA of the CDR3 is TGTGCCTGGTCCGATACAGGGTTCAATCAGCCCCAGCATTTT. Its translation is CAWSDTGFNQPQHF.

V is TRBV19 and J is TRBJ1-3; the D gene is possibly TRBD1 (5 bases). The CDR3 length is 15 residues. Per the germline V gene, CDR1 is LNHDA and CDR2 is SQIVND (reference sequence). The V end was cut by 8 bases, the J end by 3 bases, with 17 bases between. The CDR3, as DNA: TGTGCCAGTTTCCAACCGGGACCGCGTGGAAACACCATATATTTT. Residues: CASFQPGPRGNTIYF.

This clonotype turned up a few times. This chain links TRBV7-9 with TRBJ2-1; D remains unclear. V gave up 10 bases and J gave up 0 bases, with 13 bases separating them. This CDR3 spans 14 amino acids. Germline CDR1 SEHNR, CDR2 FQNEAQ (reference sequence). CDR3: CATGPRSSYNEQFF. In DNA, the CDR3 is TGTGCCACCGGGCCACGTAGCTCCTACAATGAGCAGTTCTTC.

This clonotype was seen many times. The chain uses TRBV28 and TRBJ1-6, with D hard to call. The CDR3 contains 15 residues. Germline assignment: CDR1 MDHEN and CDR2 SYDVKM. The V gene lost 6 bases and the J gene lost 7 bases, with 16 bases spanning the gap. CDR3 region: CASSRQIGRNSPLHF. CDR3 sequence (DNA): TGTGCCAGCAGCCGACAAATCGGACGGAATTCACCCCTCCACTTT.

The rearrangement joins TRBV2 to TRBJ1-2, with 8 bases that match TRBD1. Germline-derived CDR1 and CDR2 are SNHLY and FYNNEI. This CDR3 has 15 amino acids. V lost 2 bases and J lost 4; bases outside the gene matches: 6. The CDR3, as DNA: TGTGCCAGCAGTGAAAGGACAGGGCCCTCCTATGGCTACACCTTC. Translation gives CASSERTGPSYGYTF.

This clonotype has at least ten counts. The rearrangement uses TRBV7-9 and TRBJ2-5; D might be TRBD1 (5 bases). The CDR3 has 15 residues. V lost 2 bases, J lost 5 bases, and 15 bases lay in between. Germline-derived CDR1 and CDR2 are SEHNR and FQNEAQ (reference sequence). The CDR3 protein is CASSLRTGGEETQYF. The CDR3 nucleotides are TGTGCCAGCAGCTTAAGAACAGGCGGTGAGGAGACCCAGTACTTC.

The chain is built from TRBV5-1 and TRBJ2-2; 14 nucleotides line up with TRBD2. After removal of 4 bases from V and 0 bases from J, the junction contained 5 bases not matched to a gene. The germline CDR1 and CDR2 sequences are SGHRS and YFSETQ. CDR3 size: 18 residues. The CDR3 reads CASSPGTSGGANTGELFF. CDR3 nucleotide sequence: TGCGCCAGCAGCCCAGGGACTAGCGGGGGCGCGAACACCGGGGAGCTGTTTTTT.

The chain employs TRBV7-9 and TRBJ2-5; D possibly corresponds to TRBD1 (5 bases). CDR3 length: 14 residues. The germline V gene has CDR1 SEHNR and CDR2 FQNEAQ (reference sequence). The ends were cut back, 4 bases at V and 1 base at J, with 10 bases in the middle. CDR3 bases: TGTGCCAGCAGCTCCTACAGGTTCCAAGAGACCCAGTACTTC. This encodes CASSSYRFQETQYF.

This clonotype was seen ten or more times. V usage is TRBV6-1 and J usage is TRBJ2-2, with 11 bases that match TRBD2. Per the germline V gene, CDR1 is MNHNS and CDR2 is SASEGT. J gave up 6 bases and V 5 bases, and 14 bases lay outside the gene matches. CDR3 length: 18 residues. The CDR3 coding sequence is TGTGCCAGCAGTTACCGGCCTCTAGCGGGAGGCCCGGCCGGGGAGCTGTTTTTT. Its translation is CASSYRPLAGGPAGELFF.

This clonotype was found many times. This chain connects TRBV29-1 to TRBJ2-7; 10 bases align to TRBD1. V was clipped by 7 bases and J by 0 bases; unmatched bases: 6. This CDR3 has 14 residues. Germline assignment: CDR1 SQVTM and CDR2 ANQGSEA. This CDR3 is CSAAGTGDSYEQYF. DNA of the CDR3: TGCAGCGCTGCCGGGACAGGGGACTCCTACGAGCAGTACTTC.

This clonotype has more than one count but fewer than ten. The chain links TRBV5-1 to TRBJ2-1; 7 bases are a match to TRBD1. J gave up 4 bases and V 4 bases, and 11 bases lay outside the gene matches. The CDR3 spans 16 residues. Germline assignment: CDR1 SGHRS and CDR2 YFSETQ. The CDR3 DNA is TGCGCCAGCAGCACACCGGACAGGTTGGTTTACAATGAGCAGTTCTTC. Its protein is CASSTPDRLVYNEQFF. Variable domain in full (rest from reference TRBV5-1 and TRBJ2-1): KAGVTQTPRYLIKTRGQQVTLSCSPISGHRSVSWYQQTPGQGLQFLFEYFSETQRNKGNFPGRFSGRQFSNSRSEMNVSTLELGDSALYLCASSTPDRLVYNEQFFGPGTRLTVL.

The table lists this clonotype with a few counts. The chain combines TRBV29-1 with TRBJ1-2, with D uncertain. This CDR3 is 12 amino acids long. The V gene's germline CDR1 is SQVTM and CDR2 ANQGSEA. Trimming removed 3 bases at V and 7 bases at J, with 12 bases between. In nucleotides, the CDR3 is TGCAGCGTTGAGGTGGGCTCAAGTGGCTACACCTTC. Its translation is CSVEVGSSGYTF. Looking up the rest from reference TRBV29-1 and TRBJ1-2 gives the full variable domain: SAVISQKPSRDICQRGTSLTIQCQVDSQVTMMFWYRQQPGQSLTLIATANQGSEATYESGFVIDKFPISRPNLTFSTLTVSNMSPEDSSIYLCSVEVGSSGYTFGSGTRLTVV.

Only a few counts were recorded for this clonotype. The CDR3 is CASSWGPTEATNEKLFF. DNA for the CDR3: TGTGCCAGCAGCTGGGGGCCGACGGAGGCAACTAATGAAAAACTGTTTTTT. The genes are TRBV7-9 and TRBJ1-4; D might be TRBD1 (6 bases). This CDR3 is built from 17 residues. Trimming stripped 4 bases from V and 0 bases from J, with 15 bases between. Germline CDR1 reads SEHNR; CDR2 reads FQNEAQ (reference sequence).

The J gene is TRBJ2-1, the V gene TRBV24-1; no firm D call. The CDR3 contains 17 residues. The V and J ends lost 5 bases and 1 base respectively, with 17 bases between them. The germline V gene has CDR1 KGHDR and CDR2 SFDVKD. CDR3 sequence reads: CATSAPGETRSYNEQFF. The CDR3 DNA sequence: TGTGCCACCAGTGCCCCCGGCGAGACGAGGTCCTACAATGAGCAGTTCTTC.

Comment on this clonotype: The junction departs from the called germline gene at one end, perhaps through a read error. This chain links TRBV6-5 with TRBJ2-5; TRBD1 is a possible D gene (5 bases). Per germline, CDR1 MNHEY and CDR2 SVGAGI. CDR3 length equals 15 residues. CDR3 in amino acids: CASNYGLARGETQYF. In DNA, the CDR3 is TGTGCCAGCAATTACGGGCTGGCTAGGGGCGAGACCCAGTACTTC.

There are a few counts of this clonotype. The gene calls are TRBV20-1 and TRBJ2-3; 16 bases match TRBD2. The V gene's germline CDR1 is DFQATT and CDR2 SNEGSKA (reference sequence). J lost 5 bases, V lost 0 bases, and 11 bases had no gene match. This CDR3 has 19 amino acids. The CDR3 DNA follows: TGCAGTGCTAGAGATATCACGGGACTAGCGGGAGGGCCCGGAGATACGCAGTATTTT. This codes for CSARDITGLAGGPGDTQYF.

CDR3 protein: CAISPGTYQETQYF. The CDR3 nucleotides are TGTGCCATCAGTCCCGGGACATACCAAGAGACCCAGTACTTC. J is TRBJ2-5 and V is TRBV10-3; possible D gene TRBD1, 6 bases. Deletions cut 5 bases from V and 0 bases from J, with 10 bases between. CDR3 length equals 14 residues. CDR1 is ENHRY and CDR2 is SYGVKD in the germline V gene.

This clonotype was observed many times. This CDR3 reads CASSSRLAGGWNEQFF. DNA of the CDR3: TGTGCCAGCAGTTCCCGACTAGCGGGAGGGTGGAATGAGCAGTTCTTC. This chain links TRBV27 with TRBJ2-1; TRBD2 matches 14 bases. CDR3 length equals 16 residues. Trimming at V came to 4 bases and at J to 7 bases, leaving 6 bases not matched to a gene. CDR1 and CDR2 (germline): MNHEY, SMNVEV (reference sequence).

V is TRBV2 and J is TRBJ1-5, with D hard to call. The germline V gene has CDR1 SNHLY and CDR2 FYNNEI. Deletions cut 4 bases from V and 3 bases from J, with 7 bases between. The CDR3 length is 13 residues. The DNA for the CDR3 is TGTGCCAGCAGTGTAAGAGTCAATCAGCCCCAGCATTTT. It codes for CASSVRVNQPQHF.

This clonotype was detected once. The J gene is TRBJ2-1, the V gene TRBV20-1; 14 nucleotides agree with TRBD2. The germline V gene has CDR1 DFQATT and CDR2 SNEGSKA (reference sequence). Trimming at V came to 6 bases and at J to 8 bases, leaving 6 bases not matched to a gene. CDR3 length equals 14 residues. Here the CDR3 reads CSARRLAGGDEQFF. The DNA of the CDR3 is TGCAGTGCGAGGAGACTAGCGGGAGGGGATGAGCAGTTCTTC.

This clonotype was detected a few times. This chain joins TRBV15 and TRBJ2-7; 9 bases match TRBD1. After removal of 3 bases from V and 4 bases from J, the junction contained 1 base not matched to a gene. The CDR3 runs 13 residues. Germline assignment: CDR1 LNHNV and CDR2 YYDKDF (reference sequence). The CDR3 reads CATSRDRGYEQYF. DNA of the CDR3: TGTGCCACCAGCAGGGACAGGGGTTACGAGCAGTACTTC.

This clonotype was counted only a few times. The chain links TRBV27 to TRBJ2-3; TRBD2 might be the D (5 bases). Per the germline V gene, CDR1 is MNHEY and CDR2 is SMNVEV (reference sequence). The V end lost 3 bases, the J end lost 4 bases, and 23 bases lay between the germline ends. CDR3 length equals 18 residues. The CDR3: CASSLGRGLPVGSDTQYF. CDR3 nucleotides: TGTGCCAGCAGTTTGGGGAGAGGACTCCCGGTGGGGTCAGATACGCAGTATTTT.

V usage is TRBV18 and J usage is TRBJ2-1; weak D call: TRBD2 (5 bases). The CDR3 loop spans 15 amino acids. V lost 3 bases to trimming and J lost 4 bases, with 13 bases between them. The germline CDR1 and CDR2 sequences are KGHSH and LQKENI. CDR3 region: CASSPSGVGYNEQFF. The CDR3 DNA reads as TGTGCCAGCTCACCGTCCGGGGTCGGATACAATGAGCAGTTCTTC. Full variable domain (missing parts from reference TRBV18 and TRBJ2-1): NAGVMQNPRHLVRRRGQEARLRCSPMKGHSHVYWYRQLPEEGLKFMVYLQKENIIDESGMPKERFSAEFPKEGPSILRIQQVVRGDSAAYFCASSPSGVGYNEQFFGPGTRLTVL.

The chain links TRBV19 to TRBJ2-2, with 8 bases matching TRBD1. The ends lost 4 bases at V and 1 base at J; junction bases unmatched: 5. The CDR3 consists of 16 residues. Germline CDR1 and CDR2: LNHDA and SQIVND (reference sequence). CDR3 in DNA: TGTGCCAGTAGTAGGTCGGGGACAGGGAACACCGGGGAGCTGTTTTTT. As protein: CASSRSGTGNTGELFF.

The gene calls are TRBV7-2 and TRBJ2-1; D unresolved. CDR1 is SGHTA, CDR2 FQGNSA, per germline. The V gene lost 3 bases and the J gene lost 2 bases, with 5 bases spanning the gap. The length of the CDR3 is 13 residues. The CDR3 loop reads CASSFWAYNEQFF. As DNA, the CDR3 is TGTGCCAGCAGCTTCTGGGCCTACAATGAGCAGTTCTTC. Drawing the rest from reference TRBV7-2 and TRBJ2-1, the complete variable domain is GAGVSQSPSNKVTEKGKDVELRCDPISGHTALYWYRQSLGQGLEFLIYFQGNSAPDKSGLPSDRFSAERTGGSVSTLTIQRTQQEDSAVYLCASSFWAYNEQFFGPGTRLTVL.

This chain uses TRBV10-1 with TRBJ2-3; TRBD2 aligns across 13 bases. The CDR3 sequence is 15 residues long. The germline gives CDR1 WNHNN, CDR2 SYGVQD (reference sequence). V was pared by 2 bases and J by 7 bases, with 3 bases of the junction left unmatched. CDR3 nucleotide sequence: TGCGCCAGCAGTGAGGGACTAGCGGGAGTATATACGCAGTATTTT. It encodes CASSEGLAGVYTQYF.